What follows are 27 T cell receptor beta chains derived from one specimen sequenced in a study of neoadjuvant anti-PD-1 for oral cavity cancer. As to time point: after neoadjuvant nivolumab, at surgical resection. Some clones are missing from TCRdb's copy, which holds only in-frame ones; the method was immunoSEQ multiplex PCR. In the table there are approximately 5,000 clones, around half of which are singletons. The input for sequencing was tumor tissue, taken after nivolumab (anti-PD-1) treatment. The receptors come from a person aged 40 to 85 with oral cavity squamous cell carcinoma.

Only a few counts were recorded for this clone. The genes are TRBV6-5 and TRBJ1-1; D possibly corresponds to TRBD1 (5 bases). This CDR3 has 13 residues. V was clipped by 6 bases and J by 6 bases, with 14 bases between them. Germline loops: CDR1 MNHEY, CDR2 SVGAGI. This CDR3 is CASRPPTRAEAFF. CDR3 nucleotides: TGTGCCAGCAGGCCACCCACCAGGGCTGAAGCTTTCTTT.

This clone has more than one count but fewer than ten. CDR3 sequence (DNA): TGTGCCAGCAGCCCGCCGGGGAGCGCTGAGACCCAGTACTTC. Translated: CASSPPGSAETQYF. V usage is TRBV6-6 and J usage is TRBJ2-5, with D perhaps TRBD2 (5 bases). The germline V and J ends were trimmed by 6 bases and 5 bases, with 16 bases remaining between them. CDR1 and CDR2 from the germline V gene are MNHNY and SVGAGI (reference sequence). The CDR3 is made up of 14 amino acids.

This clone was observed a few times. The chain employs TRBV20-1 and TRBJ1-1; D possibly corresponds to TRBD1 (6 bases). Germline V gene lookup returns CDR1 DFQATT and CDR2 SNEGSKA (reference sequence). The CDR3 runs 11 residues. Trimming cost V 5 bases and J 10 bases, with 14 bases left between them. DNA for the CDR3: TGCAGTGCTTGGCTGGACAGATCAGCTTTCTTT. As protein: CSAWLDRSAFF.

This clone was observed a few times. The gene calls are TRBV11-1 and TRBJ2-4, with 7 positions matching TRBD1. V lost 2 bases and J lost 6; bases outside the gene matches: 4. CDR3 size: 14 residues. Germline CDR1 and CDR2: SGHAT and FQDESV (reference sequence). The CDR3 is CASSLNRGRNIQYF. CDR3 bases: TGTGCCAGCAGCTTAAACAGGGGTAGAAACATTCAGTACTTC. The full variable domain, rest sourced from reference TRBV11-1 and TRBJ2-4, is EAEVAQSPRYKITEKSQAVAFWCDPISGHATLYWYRQILGQGPELLVQFQDESVVDDSQLPKDRFSAERLKGVDSTLKIQPAELGDSAMYLCASSLNRGRNIQYFGAGTRLSVL.

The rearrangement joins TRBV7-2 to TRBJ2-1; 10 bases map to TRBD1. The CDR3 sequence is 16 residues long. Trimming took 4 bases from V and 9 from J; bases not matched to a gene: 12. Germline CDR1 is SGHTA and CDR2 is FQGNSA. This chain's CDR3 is CASSSLDRGIRSEQFF. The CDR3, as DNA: TGTGCCAGCAGCTCCCTGGACAGGGGGATCCGGAGTGAGCAGTTCTTC.

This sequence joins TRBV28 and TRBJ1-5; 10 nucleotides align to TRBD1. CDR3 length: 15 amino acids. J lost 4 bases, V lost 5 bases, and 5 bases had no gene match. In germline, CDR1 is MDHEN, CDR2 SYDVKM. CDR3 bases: TGTGCCAGCAGTCGGACAGGGGGGACTAATCAGCCCCAGCATTTT. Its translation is CASSRTGGTNQPQHF.

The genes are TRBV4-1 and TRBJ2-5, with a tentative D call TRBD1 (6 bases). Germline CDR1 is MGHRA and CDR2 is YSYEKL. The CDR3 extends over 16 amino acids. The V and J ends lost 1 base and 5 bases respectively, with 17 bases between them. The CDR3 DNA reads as TGCGCCAGCAGCCAAGGGAACAGGGTGAGGGAGGAGACCCAGTACTTC. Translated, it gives CASSQGNRVREETQYF.

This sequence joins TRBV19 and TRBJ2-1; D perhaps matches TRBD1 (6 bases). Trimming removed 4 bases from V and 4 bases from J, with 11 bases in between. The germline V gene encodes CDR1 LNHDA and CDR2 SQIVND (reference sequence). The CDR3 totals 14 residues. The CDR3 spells CASSRLQGYNEQFF. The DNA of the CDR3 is TGTGCCAGTAGTAGGTTACAGGGTTACAATGAGCAGTTCTTC.

For the CDR3, the DNA is TGCGCCAGCAGCCAAGAAGAGGGGGCAGGGCTACTCTACGAGCAGTACTTC. It specifies CASSQEEGAGLLYEQYF. The chain employs TRBV4-1 and TRBJ2-7; 7 bases match TRBD1. The CDR3 contains 17 residues. Germline loops: CDR1 MGHRA, CDR2 YSYEKL. After removal of 0 bases from V and 3 bases from J, the junction contained 11 bases not matched to a gene.

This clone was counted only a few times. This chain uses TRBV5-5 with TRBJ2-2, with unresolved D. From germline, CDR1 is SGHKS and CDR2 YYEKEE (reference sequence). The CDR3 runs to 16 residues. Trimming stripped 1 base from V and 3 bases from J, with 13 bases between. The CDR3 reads CASSLKPGVDTGELFF. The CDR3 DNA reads TGTGCCAGCAGCTTGAAACCTGGGGTGGACACCGGGGAGCTGTTTTTT.

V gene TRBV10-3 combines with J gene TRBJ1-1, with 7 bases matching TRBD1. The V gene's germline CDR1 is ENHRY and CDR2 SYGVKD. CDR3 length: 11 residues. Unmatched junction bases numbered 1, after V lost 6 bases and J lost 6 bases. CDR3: CAIRQGPEAFF. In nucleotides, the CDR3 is TGTGCCATCAGACAGGGGCCTGAAGCTTTCTTT.

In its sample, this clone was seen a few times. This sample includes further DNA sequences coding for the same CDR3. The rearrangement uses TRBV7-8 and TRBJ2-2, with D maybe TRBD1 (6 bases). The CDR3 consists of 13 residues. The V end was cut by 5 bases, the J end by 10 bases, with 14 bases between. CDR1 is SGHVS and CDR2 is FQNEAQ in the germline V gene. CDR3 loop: CASSPTGYEELFF. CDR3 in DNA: TGTGCCAGCAGCCCTACAGGGTATGAGGAGCTGTTTTTT.

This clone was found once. The CDR3 nucleotides read TGTGCCTGCCAGACTAGCGGGATAGTAGACGAGCAGTACTTC. This codes for CACQTSGIVDEQYF. The rearrangement joins TRBV6-1 to TRBJ2-7, with 11 bases aligning to TRBD2. Germline CDR1 reads MNHNS; CDR2 reads SASEGT. V lost 11 bases to trimming and J lost 5 bases; unmatched junction nucleotides: 11. This CDR3 region has 14 residues.

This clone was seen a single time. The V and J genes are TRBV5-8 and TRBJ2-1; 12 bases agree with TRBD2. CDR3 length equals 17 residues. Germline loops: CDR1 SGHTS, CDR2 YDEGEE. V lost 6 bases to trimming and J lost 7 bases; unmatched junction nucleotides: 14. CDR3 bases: TGTGCCAGCAACCCTAGCGGGGGGGCCGTTTGGAGAAATGAGCAGTTCTTC. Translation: CASNPSGGAVWRNEQFF.

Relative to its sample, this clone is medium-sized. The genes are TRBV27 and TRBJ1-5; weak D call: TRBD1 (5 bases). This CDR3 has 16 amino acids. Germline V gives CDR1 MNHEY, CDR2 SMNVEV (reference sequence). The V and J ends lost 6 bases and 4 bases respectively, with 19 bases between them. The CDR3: CASRDSGRGLNQPQHF. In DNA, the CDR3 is TGTGCCAGCAGGGACTCCGGAAGGGGTCTGAATCAGCCCCAGCATTTT.

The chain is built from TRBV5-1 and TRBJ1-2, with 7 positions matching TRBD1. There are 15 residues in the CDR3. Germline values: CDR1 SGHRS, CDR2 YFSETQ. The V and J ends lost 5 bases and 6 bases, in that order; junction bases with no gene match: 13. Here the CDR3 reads CASSSIEGAFDGYTF. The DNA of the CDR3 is TGCGCCAGCAGTAGTATTGAGGGGGCTTTCGATGGCTACACCTTC.

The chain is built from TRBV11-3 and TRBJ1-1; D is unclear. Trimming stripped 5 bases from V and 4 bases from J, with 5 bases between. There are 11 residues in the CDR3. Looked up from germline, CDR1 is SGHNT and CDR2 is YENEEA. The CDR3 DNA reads TGTGCCAGCAGCCGGGGCACTGAAGCTTTCTTT. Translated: CASSRGTEAFF.

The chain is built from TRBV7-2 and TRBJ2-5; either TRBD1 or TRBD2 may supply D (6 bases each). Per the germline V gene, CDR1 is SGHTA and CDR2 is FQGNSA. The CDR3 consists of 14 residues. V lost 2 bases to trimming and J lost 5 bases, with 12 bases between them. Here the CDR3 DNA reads TGTGCCAGCAGCTTAAACGGGGGCGGGGAGACCCAGTACTTC. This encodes CASSLNGGGETQYF. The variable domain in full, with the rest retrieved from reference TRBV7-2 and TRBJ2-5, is GAGVSQSPSNKVTEKGKDVELRCDPISGHTALYWYRQSLGQGLEFLIYFQGNSAPDKSGLPSDRFSAERTGGSVSTLTIQRTQQEDSAVYLCASSLNGGGETQYFGPGTRLLVL.

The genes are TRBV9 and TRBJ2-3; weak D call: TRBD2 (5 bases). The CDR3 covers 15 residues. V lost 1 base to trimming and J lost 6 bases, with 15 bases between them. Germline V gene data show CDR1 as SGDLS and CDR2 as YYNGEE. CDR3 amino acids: CASSVSVGEQDTQYF. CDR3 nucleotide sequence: TGTGCCAGCAGCGTATCGGTGGGAGAGCAGGATACGCAGTATTTT.

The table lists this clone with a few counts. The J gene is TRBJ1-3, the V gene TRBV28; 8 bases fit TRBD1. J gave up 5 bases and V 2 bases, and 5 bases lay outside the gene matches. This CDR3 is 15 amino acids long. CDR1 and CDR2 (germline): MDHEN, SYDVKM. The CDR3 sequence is CASSLRDRHRNTIYF. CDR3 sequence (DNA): TGTGCCAGCAGTTTAAGGGACAGGCACCGAAACACCATATATTTT.

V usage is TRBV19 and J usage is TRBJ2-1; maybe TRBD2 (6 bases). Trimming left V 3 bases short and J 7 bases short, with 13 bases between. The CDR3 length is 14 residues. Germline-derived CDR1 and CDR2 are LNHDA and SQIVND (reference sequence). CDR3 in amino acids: CASSIRDSKNEQFF. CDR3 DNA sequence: TGTGCCAGTAGTATCCGGGACTCCAAGAATGAGCAGTTCTTC. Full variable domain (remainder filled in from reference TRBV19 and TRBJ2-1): DGGITQSPKYLFRKEGQNVTLSCEQNLNHDAMYWYRQDPGQGLRLIYYSQIVNDFQKGDIAEGYSVSREKKESFPLTVTSAQKNPTAFYLCASSIRDSKNEQFFGPGTRLTVL.

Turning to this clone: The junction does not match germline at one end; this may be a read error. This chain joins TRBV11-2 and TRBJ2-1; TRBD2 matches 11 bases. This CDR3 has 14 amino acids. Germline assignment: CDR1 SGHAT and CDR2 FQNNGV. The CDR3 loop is CASSLAGGQNEQFF. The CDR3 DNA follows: TGTGCCAGCAGTTTAGCGGGGGGGCAAAATGAGCAGTTCTTC.

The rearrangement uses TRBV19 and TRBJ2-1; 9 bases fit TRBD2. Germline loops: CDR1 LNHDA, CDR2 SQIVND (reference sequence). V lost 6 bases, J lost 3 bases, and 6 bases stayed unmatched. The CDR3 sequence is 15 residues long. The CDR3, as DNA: TGTGCCAGTAGCCCGGGACTAGCAATCTACAATGAGCAGTTCTTC. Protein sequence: CASSPGLAIYNEQFF.

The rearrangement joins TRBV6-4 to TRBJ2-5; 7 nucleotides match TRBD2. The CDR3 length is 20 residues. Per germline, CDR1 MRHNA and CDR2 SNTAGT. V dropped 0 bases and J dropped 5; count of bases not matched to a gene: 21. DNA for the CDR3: TGTGCCAGCAGTGACTCGACTGGGGGAGGGAGGGTTCTTTCCTTCGAGACCCAGTACTTC. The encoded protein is CASSDSTGGGRVLSFETQYF.

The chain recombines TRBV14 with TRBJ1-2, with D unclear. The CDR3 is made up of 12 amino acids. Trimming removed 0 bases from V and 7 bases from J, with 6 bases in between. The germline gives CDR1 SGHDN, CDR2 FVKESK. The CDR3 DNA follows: TGTGCCAGCAGCCAAGATGTCTTTGGCTACACCTTC. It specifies CASSQDVFGYTF.

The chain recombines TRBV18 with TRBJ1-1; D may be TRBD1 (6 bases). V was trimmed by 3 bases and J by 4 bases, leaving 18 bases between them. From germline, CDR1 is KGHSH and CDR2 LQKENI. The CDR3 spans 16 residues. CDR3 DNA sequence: TGTGCCAGCTCACCTCACCCAGGGGCGGAGAGCACTGAAGCTTTCTTT. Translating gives CASSPHPGAESTEAFF.

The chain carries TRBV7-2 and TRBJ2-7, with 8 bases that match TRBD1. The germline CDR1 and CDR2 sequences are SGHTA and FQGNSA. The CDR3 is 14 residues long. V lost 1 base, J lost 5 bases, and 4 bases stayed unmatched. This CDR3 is CASSLGTGRDEQYF. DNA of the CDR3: TGTGCCAGCAGCTTAGGGACAGGGCGGGACGAGCAGTACTTC.